This T cell receptor (beta chain) derives from a study of T cell responses to AZD1222 COVID-19 vaccine. Study results and caveats: Nearly half of unique spike-specific TCRs reportedly avoided B.1.351 and B.1.1.7 mutated regions. Repertoires were obtained only post-peak T cell response. There were mostly white British donors and more females than males, and clonal diversity was possibly underestimated. Spike regions recognized by vaccine-associated CD4 TCRs spanned the protein, led by 160-218 and 743-854.

Points on this clone: Its cognate antigen is unknown.

The CDR3 contains 12 residues. V was pared by 6 bases and J by 4 bases, with 2 bases of the junction left unmatched. Germline values: CDR1 SNHLY, CDR2 FYNNEI. Repertoires were generated with immunoSEQ multiplex PCR, while TCRdb's copy carries only in-frame clones and drops some. The table lists more than 150,000 clones, about 92% of them singletons. The sample here was peripheral blood, taken on day 0 of AZD1222 vaccination. This TCR came from an adult in good health. The rearrangement links TRBV2 to TRBJ1-2, with 7 bases identical to TRBD1. As DNA, the CDR3 is TGTGCCAGCAGACAGGGGAGCTATGGCTACACCTTC. Protein: CASRQGSYGYTF.